In its sample, the clone carrying this TCR beta chain was seen a few times. As yet, its antigen is unknown. The data originate from a study of blood T cells in healthy people across ages. Regarding the study as a whole: Long-lived donors had more naive CD4+ cells and higher diversity than aged donors.

Trimming stripped 7 bases from V and 3 bases from J, with 17 bases between. The length of the CDR3 is 15 residues. The V gene's germline CDR1 is SGHTA and CDR2 FQGNSA. Primers used in a second PCR of about 7 to 12 cycles were a sample-barcoded 5' primer and a J-beta primer mix. Via MiXCR, TCRdb re-called the 5' RACE reads, giving one row per CDR3 protein. The table lists around 800,000 distinct CDR3 sequences, 50% to 65% of them singletons. The chain recombines TRBV7-2 with TRBJ2-3, with D hard to call. The sample consisted of blood. The clonotype originates from a man aged 80 or over in good health. The DNA of the CDR3 is TGTGCCAGCAACCTGAAAGCCTCTAGGACAGATACGCAGTATTTT. This gives the protein CASNLKASRTDTQYF.